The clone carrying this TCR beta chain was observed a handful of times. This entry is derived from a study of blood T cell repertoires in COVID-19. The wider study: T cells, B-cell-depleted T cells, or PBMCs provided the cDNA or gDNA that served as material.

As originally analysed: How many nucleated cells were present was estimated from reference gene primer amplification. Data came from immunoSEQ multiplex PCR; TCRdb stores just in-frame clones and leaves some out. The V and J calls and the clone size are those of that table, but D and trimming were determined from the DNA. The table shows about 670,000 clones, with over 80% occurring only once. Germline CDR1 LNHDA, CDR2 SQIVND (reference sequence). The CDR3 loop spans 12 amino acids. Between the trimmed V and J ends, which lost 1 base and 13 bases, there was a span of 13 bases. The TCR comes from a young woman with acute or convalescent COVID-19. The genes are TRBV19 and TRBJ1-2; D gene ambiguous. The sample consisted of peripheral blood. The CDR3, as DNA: TGTGCCAGTAGTATAGGGCTGGGCTTCCCCACCTTC. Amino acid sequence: CASSIGLGFPTF.